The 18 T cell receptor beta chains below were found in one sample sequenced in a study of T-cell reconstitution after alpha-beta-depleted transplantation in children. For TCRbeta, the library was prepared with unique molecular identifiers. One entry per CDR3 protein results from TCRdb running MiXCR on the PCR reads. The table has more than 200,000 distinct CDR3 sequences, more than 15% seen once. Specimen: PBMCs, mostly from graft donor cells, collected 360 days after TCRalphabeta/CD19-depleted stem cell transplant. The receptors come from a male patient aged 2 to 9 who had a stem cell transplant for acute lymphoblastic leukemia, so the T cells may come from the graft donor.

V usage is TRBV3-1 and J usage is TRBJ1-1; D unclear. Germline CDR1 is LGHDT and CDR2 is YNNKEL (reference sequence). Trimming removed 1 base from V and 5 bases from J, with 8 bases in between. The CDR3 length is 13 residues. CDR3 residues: CASSQVGETEAFF. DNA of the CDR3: TGTGCCAGCAGCCAAGTAGGTGAGACTGAAGCTTTCTTT.

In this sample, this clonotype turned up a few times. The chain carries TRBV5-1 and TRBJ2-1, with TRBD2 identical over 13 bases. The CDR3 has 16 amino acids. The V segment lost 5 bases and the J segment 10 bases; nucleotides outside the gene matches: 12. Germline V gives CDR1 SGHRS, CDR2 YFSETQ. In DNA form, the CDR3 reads TGCGCCAGCAGTCGTATACTAGCGGGGGGGCTGGAAGAGCAGTTCTTC. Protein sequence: CASSRILAGGLEEQFF.

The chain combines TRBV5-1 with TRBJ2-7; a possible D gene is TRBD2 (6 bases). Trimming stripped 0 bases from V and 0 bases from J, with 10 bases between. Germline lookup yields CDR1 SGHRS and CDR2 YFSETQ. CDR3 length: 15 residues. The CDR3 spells CASSLVSGSSYEQYF. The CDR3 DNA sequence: TGCGCCAGCAGCTTGGTTAGCGGAAGCTCCTACGAGCAGTACTTC.

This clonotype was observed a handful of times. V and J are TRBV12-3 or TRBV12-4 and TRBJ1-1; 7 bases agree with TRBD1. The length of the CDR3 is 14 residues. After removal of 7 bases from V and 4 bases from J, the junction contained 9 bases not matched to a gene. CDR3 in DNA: TGTGCCAGCAACGGGGACAGACAGTCCACTGAAGCTTTCTTT. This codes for CASNGDRQSTEAFF.

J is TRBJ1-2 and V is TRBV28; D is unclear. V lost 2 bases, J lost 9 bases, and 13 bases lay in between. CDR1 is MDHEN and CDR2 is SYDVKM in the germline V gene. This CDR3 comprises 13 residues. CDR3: CASSLDVNFSYTF. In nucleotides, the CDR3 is TGTGCCAGCAGTTTAGATGTTAACTTTAGCTACACCTTC.

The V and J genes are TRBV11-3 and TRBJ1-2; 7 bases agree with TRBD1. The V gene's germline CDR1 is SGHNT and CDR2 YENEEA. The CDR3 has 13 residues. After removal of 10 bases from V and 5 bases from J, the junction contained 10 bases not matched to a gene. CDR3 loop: CAIHGTGEYGYTF. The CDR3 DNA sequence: TGTGCCATCCACGGAACAGGGGAATATGGCTACACCTTC.

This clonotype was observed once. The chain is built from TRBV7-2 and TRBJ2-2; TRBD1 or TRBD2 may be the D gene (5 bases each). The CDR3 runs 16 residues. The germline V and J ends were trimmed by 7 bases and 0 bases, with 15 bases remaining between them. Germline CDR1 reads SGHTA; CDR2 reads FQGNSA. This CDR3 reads CASKVSRGSNTGELFF. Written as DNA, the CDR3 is TGTGCCAGCAAAGTTTCGAGGGGCTCGAACACCGGGGAGCTGTTTTTT.

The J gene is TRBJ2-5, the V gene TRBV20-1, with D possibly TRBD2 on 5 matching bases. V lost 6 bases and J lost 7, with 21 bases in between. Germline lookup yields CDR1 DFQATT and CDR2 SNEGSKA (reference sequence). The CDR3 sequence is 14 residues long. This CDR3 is CSAPGGPPGGTQYF. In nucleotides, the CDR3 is TGCAGTGCGCCAGGCGGACCCCCCGGAGGGACCCAGTACTTC.

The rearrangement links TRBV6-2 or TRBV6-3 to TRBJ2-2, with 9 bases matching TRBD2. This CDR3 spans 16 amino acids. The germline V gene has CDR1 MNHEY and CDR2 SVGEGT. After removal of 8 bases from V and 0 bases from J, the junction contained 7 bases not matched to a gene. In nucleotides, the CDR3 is TGTGCCAGCGGAATTCTAGCGGGGTCGAACACCGGGGAGCTGTTTTTT. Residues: CASGILAGSNTGELFF.

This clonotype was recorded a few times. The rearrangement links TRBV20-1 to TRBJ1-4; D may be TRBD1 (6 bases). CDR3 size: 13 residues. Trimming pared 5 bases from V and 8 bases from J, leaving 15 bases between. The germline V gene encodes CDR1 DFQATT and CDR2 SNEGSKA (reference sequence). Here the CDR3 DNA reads TGCAGTGCTTTCCCCGGGACACCAGAAAAACTGTTTTTT. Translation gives CSAFPGTPEKLFF.

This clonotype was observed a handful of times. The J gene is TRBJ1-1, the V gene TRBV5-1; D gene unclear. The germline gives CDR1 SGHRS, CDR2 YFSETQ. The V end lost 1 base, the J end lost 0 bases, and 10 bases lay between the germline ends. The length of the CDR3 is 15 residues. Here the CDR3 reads CASSLLAGMNTEAFF. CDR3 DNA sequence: TGCGCCAGCAGCTTGTTAGCAGGCATGAACACTGAAGCTTTCTTT.

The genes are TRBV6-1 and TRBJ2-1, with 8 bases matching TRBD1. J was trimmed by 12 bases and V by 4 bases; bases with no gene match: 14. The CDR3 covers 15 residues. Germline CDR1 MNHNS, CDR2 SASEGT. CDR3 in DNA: TGTGCCAGCAGTGGTACCGGGACAGGACCTCCTGGGCAGTTCTTC. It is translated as CASSGTGTGPPGQFF.

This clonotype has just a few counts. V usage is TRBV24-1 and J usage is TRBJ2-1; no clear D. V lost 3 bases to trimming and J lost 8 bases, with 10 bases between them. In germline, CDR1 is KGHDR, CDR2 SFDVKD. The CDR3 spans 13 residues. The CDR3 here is CATSDRPGDEQFF. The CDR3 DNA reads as TGTGCCACCAGTGATCGACCAGGCGATGAGCAGTTCTTC.

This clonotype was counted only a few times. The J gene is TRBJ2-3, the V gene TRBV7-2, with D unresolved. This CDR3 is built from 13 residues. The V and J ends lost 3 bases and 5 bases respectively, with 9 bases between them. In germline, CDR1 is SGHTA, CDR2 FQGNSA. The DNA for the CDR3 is TGTGCCAGCAGCTTCACCTTTGTAGATACGCAGTATTTT. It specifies CASSFTFVDTQYF.

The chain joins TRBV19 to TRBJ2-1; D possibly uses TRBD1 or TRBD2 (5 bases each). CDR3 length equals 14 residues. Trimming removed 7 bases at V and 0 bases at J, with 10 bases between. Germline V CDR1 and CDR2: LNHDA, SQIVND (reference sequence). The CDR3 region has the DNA TGTGCCAGTACAGGGAGAGGCTCCTACAATGAGCAGTTCTTC. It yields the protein CASTGRGSYNEQFF.

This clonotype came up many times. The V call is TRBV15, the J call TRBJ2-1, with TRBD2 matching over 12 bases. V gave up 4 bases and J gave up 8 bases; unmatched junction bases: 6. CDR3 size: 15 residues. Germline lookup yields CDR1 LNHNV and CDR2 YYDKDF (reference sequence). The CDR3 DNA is TGTGCCACCAGCACGACTAGCGGGAGAGAGGATGAGCAGTTCTTC. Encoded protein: CATSTTSGREDEQFF.

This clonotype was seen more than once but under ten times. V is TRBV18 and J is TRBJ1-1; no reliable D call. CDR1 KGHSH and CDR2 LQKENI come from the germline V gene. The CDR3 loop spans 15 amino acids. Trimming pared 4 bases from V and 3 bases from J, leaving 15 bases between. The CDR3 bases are TGTGCCAGCTCACAATATTCATCCGCAGACACTGAAGCTTTCTTT. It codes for CASSQYSSADTEAFF.

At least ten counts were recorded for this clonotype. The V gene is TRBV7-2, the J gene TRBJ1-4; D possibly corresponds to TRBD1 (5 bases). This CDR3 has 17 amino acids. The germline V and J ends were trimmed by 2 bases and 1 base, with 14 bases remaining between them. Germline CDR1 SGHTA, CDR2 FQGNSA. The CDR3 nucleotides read TGTGCCAGCAGCTTATTAGGGGTAACGGGAACTAATGAAAAACTGTTTTTT. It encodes CASSLLGVTGTNEKLFF.